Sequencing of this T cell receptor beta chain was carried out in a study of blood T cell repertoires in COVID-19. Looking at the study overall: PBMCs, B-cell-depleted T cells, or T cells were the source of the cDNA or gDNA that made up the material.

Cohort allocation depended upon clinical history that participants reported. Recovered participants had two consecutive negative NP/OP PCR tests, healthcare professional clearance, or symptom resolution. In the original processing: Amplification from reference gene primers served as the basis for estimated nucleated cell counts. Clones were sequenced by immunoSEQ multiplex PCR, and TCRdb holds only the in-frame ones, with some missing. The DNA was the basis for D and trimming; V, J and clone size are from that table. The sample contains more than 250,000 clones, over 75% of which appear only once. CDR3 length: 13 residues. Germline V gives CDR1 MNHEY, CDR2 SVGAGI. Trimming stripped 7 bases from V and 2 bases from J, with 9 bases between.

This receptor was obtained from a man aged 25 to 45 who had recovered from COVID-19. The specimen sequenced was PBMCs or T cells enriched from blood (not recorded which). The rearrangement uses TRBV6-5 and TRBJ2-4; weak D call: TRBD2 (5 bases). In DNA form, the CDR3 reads TGTGCCAGCATGTCGGGGACCAAAAACATTCAGTACTTC. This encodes CASMSGTKNIQYF.